Listed below are T cell receptor beta chains from one sample, sequenced in a study of regulatory T cells in long-lasting Graves disease. TCRdb ran MiXCR on the multiplex PCR reads and lists one entry per CDR3 protein. The sample lists under 500,000 distinct CDR3 sequences; about 15% were seen once. The same sample was also studied in work on T cells in Graves' hyperthyroidism and ophthalmopathy.

Sequencing was performed on peripheral blood mononuclear cells (PBMCs), taken at new diagnosis, from a patient treated with antithyroid drugs. Receptor source: a woman between 25 and 40 years old with Graves disease. Each CDR3 is given with its conserved first and last residue. D genes are given only for firm matches. Where a row states a size, it is once, few, many or the class of an expanded clone; other rows omit it.

CDR3nt: TGCGCCAGCAGCTTGATACAGGGTCCCGGGGAGCTGTTTTTT; CDR3aa: CASSLIQGPGELFF; j_gene: TRBJ2-2; abundance: -; d_gene: -; v_gene: TRBV5-1
CDR3nt: TGTGCCAGCAGCCCCATGACAATAGCGGGAGACCAAGAGACCCAGTACTTC; CDR3aa: CASSPMTIAGDQETQYF; j_gene: TRBJ2-5; abundance: -; d_gene: TRBD2; v_gene: TRBV3-1
CDR3nt: TGTGCCAGCAGCGTAGGGGACAGGGACGGCTTCTTT; CDR3aa: CASSVGDRDGFF; j_gene: TRBJ1-1; abundance: -; d_gene: TRBD1; v_gene: TRBV7-2
CDR3nt: TGCGCCAGCAGCCAAGAAAAGGGCTCCGGACTGTACTTC; CDR3aa: CASSQEKGSGLYF; j_gene: TRBJ2-7; abundance: few; d_gene: -; v_gene: TRBV4-3
CDR3nt: TGTGCCAGCACCCCCCCTTCGGGAGGGCCCGCCCCGAGCTCCTACAATGAGCAGTTCTTC; CDR3aa: CASTPPSGGPAPSSYNEQFF; j_gene: TRBJ2-1; abundance: many; d_gene: TRBD2; v_gene: TRBV28
CDR3nt: TGTGCCAGCAGCCCTACCCCAAATGAGCAGTTCTTC; CDR3aa: CASSPTPNEQFF; j_gene: TRBJ2-1; abundance: few; d_gene: -; v_gene: TRBV6-1
CDR3nt: TGCAGTGCCATTCCCGGGACTAGCTCCTACAATGAGCAGTTCTTC; CDR3aa: CSAIPGTSSYNEQFF; j_gene: TRBJ2-1; abundance: few; d_gene: TRBD2; v_gene: TRBV20-1
CDR3nt: TGCGCCAGCAGCCCCCAACCTACGGGCCCTAGCAATCAGCCCCAGCATTTT; CDR3aa: CASSPQPTGPSNQPQHF; j_gene: TRBJ1-5; abundance: many; d_gene: -; v_gene: TRBV5-1
CDR3nt: TGTGCCAGCAGCCCCAACCGCTTTCTCTCCTACGAGCAGTACTTC; CDR3aa: CASSPNRFLSYEQYF; j_gene: TRBJ2-7; abundance: many; d_gene: -; v_gene: TRBV27
CDR3nt: TGCGCCAGAATCAGCGGGAGAGCGAACACCGGGGAGCTGTTTTTT; CDR3aa: CARISGRANTGELFF; j_gene: TRBJ2-2; abundance: many; d_gene: TRBD2; v_gene: TRBV5-1
CDR3nt: TGTGCCAGCAGCGCCCGCGGGGGCATGAACACTGAAGCTTTCTTT; CDR3aa: CASSARGGMNTEAFF; j_gene: TRBJ1-1; abundance: many; d_gene: -; v_gene: TRBV9
CDR3nt: TGTGCCAGCAGCCTCTATCCTTTGACAGGGCTGAACACTGAAGCTTTCTTT; CDR3aa: CASSLYPLTGLNTEAFF; j_gene: TRBJ1-1; abundance: many; d_gene: TRBD1; v_gene: TRBV3-1
CDR3nt: TGCAGTTCCTATAGCGGGAGTGTCTACGAGCAGTACTTC; CDR3aa: CSSYSGSVYEQYF; j_gene: TRBJ2-7; abundance: many; d_gene: TRBD2; v_gene: TRBV20-1
CDR3nt: TGCAGTGCTAGAGATCAGGAAGGATGGTACCAAGAGACCCAGTACTTC; CDR3aa: CSARDQEGWYQETQYF; j_gene: TRBJ2-5; abundance: many; d_gene: -; v_gene: TRBV20-1
CDR3nt: TGCGCCAGCAGCCAAGTCCAACAGAACACCGGGGAGCTGTTTTTT; CDR3aa: CASSQVQQNTGELFF; j_gene: TRBJ2-2; abundance: -; d_gene: -; v_gene: TRBV4-1
CDR3nt: TGTGCCAGCAGCCACGGGACTAGCGGATACAATGAGCAGTTCTTC; CDR3aa: CASSHGTSGYNEQFF; j_gene: TRBJ2-1; abundance: many; d_gene: TRBD2; v_gene: TRBV7-2
CDR3nt: TGTGCCAGTAGTCGGGACGGAGGGCCGGATCAGCCCCAGCATTTT; CDR3aa: CASSRDGGPDQPQHF; j_gene: TRBJ1-5; abundance: many; d_gene: -; v_gene: TRBV19
CDR3nt: TGTGCCAGCAGTAACCAGGGCTCTGGAAACACCATATATTTT; CDR3aa: CASSNQGSGNTIYF; j_gene: TRBJ1-3; abundance: many; d_gene: -; v_gene: TRBV28
CDR3nt: TGTGCCAGCAGCGTAGGATTGGGGGGGGTGCTTAGCTCCTACAATGAGCAGTTCTTC; CDR3aa: CASSVGLGGVLSSYNEQFF; j_gene: TRBJ2-1; abundance: -; d_gene: TRBD2; v_gene: TRBV9
CDR3nt: TGCAGTGCTTTAGACAAACCATATAGCAATCAGCCCCAGCATTTT; CDR3aa: CSALDKPYSNQPQHF; j_gene: TRBJ1-5; abundance: -; d_gene: -; v_gene: TRBV20-1
CDR3nt: TGTGCCAGCAGTTACCCCACAGGAGAGAACACTGAAGCTTTCTTT; CDR3aa: CASSYPTGENTEAFF; j_gene: TRBJ1-1; abundance: -; d_gene: -; v_gene: TRBV6-9
CDR3nt: TGTGCCAGCAGCCAACCCCGAGGAGGCGGGGAGACCCAGTACTTC; CDR3aa: CASSQPRGGGETQYF; j_gene: TRBJ2-5; abundance: many; d_gene: -; v_gene: TRBV14
CDR3nt: TGTGCCAGCTCCCGATACGTTATGTCGGACACCGGGGAGCTGTTTTTT; CDR3aa: CASSRYVMSDTGELFF; j_gene: TRBJ2-2; abundance: many; d_gene: -; v_gene: TRBV18
CDR3nt: TGCGCCAGCAGCTTGGGACAGGACAATGAGCAGTTCTTC; CDR3aa: CASSLGQDNEQFF; j_gene: TRBJ2-1; abundance: many; d_gene: -; v_gene: TRBV5-1
CDR3nt: TGTGCCAGCAGCTTAGATTCAGGTCAGCCCCAGCATTTT; CDR3aa: CASSLDSGQPQHF; j_gene: TRBJ1-5; abundance: many; d_gene: -; v_gene: TRBV11-2
CDR3nt: TGTGCCAGCAGCACGGGACAGCGCACCGGGGAGCTGTTTTTT; CDR3aa: CASSTGQRTGELFF; j_gene: TRBJ2-2; abundance: many; d_gene: TRBD1; v_gene: TRBV28
CDR3nt: TGTGCCAGCAGCCAAGAAGGCTATCGGCGGGAGAGGAGGGTTCAAGAGACCCAGTACTTC; CDR3aa: CASSQEGYRRERRVQETQYF; j_gene: TRBJ2-5; abundance: many; d_gene: TRBD2; v_gene: TRBV3-1
CDR3nt: TGCAGTGCTAGAGCAGACAGGGGAGAGACCCAGTACTTC; CDR3aa: CSARADRGETQYF; j_gene: TRBJ2-5; abundance: many; d_gene: TRBD1; v_gene: TRBV20-1
CDR3nt: TGCAGTGCTCCGGAGCGGGAGTTGGTCTCCTACAATGAGCAGTTCTTC; CDR3aa: CSAPERELVSYNEQFF; j_gene: TRBJ2-1; abundance: many; d_gene: TRBD2; v_gene: TRBV20-1
CDR3nt: TGCAGCACCCGACAGGGTGGCTCCTACAATGAGCAGTTCTTC; CDR3aa: CSTRQGGSYNEQFF; j_gene: TRBJ2-1; abundance: -; d_gene: TRBD1; v_gene: TRBV29-1
CDR3nt: TGCAGTGCTAGAGATCCCACCAGGGGCAGGGGCAATCAGCCCCAGCATTTT; CDR3aa: CSARDPTRGRGNQPQHF; j_gene: TRBJ1-5; abundance: -; d_gene: -; v_gene: TRBV20-1
CDR3nt: TGTGCCAGCAGTTTAGTCCCACAGGGTGGCCGGCCCCAGCATTTT; CDR3aa: CASSLVPQGGRPQHF; j_gene: TRBJ1-5; abundance: many; d_gene: -; v_gene: TRBV28
CDR3nt: TGTGCCAGCAGCTTCCGCCCCGGCGACTACGAGCAGTACTTC; CDR3aa: CASSFRPGDYEQYF; j_gene: TRBJ2-7; abundance: many; d_gene: -; v_gene: TRBV7-2
CDR3nt: TGTGCCAGCAGCCAAGAATGGTACGAGCAGTACTTC; CDR3aa: CASSQEWYEQYF; j_gene: TRBJ2-7; abundance: many; d_gene: -; v_gene: TRBV3-1
CDR3nt: TGCAGTGCTAGAGGGACGGAGACATCCTACGAGCAGTACTTC; CDR3aa: CSARGTETSYEQYF; j_gene: TRBJ2-7; abundance: many; d_gene: -; v_gene: TRBV20-1
CDR3nt: TGCGCCAGCAGCCGCAGGGACAGTACGGACACTGAAGCTTTCTTT; CDR3aa: CASSRRDSTDTEAFF; j_gene: TRBJ1-1; abundance: -; d_gene: TRBD1; v_gene: TRBV4-1
CDR3nt: TGTGCCAGCTCTCCGGACAGGGTCTTCGGCGAGCAGTACTTC; CDR3aa: CASSPDRVFGEQYF; j_gene: TRBJ2-7; abundance: few; d_gene: TRBD1; v_gene: TRBV18
CDR3nt: TGTGCCAGCAGGGACACTAACAGGAATCAGCCCCAGCATTTT; CDR3aa: CASRDTNRNQPQHF; j_gene: TRBJ1-5; abundance: many; d_gene: -; v_gene: TRBV7-9
CDR3nt: TGTGCCAGCAGTACACTAGCGGGTGGTTACGATGAGCAGTTCTTC; CDR3aa: CASSTLAGGYDEQFF; j_gene: TRBJ2-1; abundance: few; d_gene: TRBD2; v_gene: TRBV2
CDR3nt: TGTGCCAGCAGTTTTCCCGGGGGGGGGTTGGGTGAAGCTTTCTTT; CDR3aa: CASSFPGGGLGEAFF; j_gene: TRBJ1-1; abundance: many; d_gene: -; v_gene: TRBV28
CDR3nt: TGCGCCAGCAGCTTGACAGGGGCAGGCTACGAGCAGTACTTC; CDR3aa: CASSLTGAGYEQYF; j_gene: TRBJ2-7; abundance: many; d_gene: TRBD1; v_gene: TRBV5-1
CDR3nt: TGTGCCAGCAGTTTATATGTTCCCACAGGGGAGCAGTACTTC; CDR3aa: CASSLYVPTGEQYF; j_gene: TRBJ2-7; abundance: many; d_gene: -; v_gene: TRBV28
CDR3nt: TGTGCCAGCAGAGTGGACCGGGCGCCCCAGCATTTT; CDR3aa: CASRVDRAPQHF; j_gene: TRBJ1-5; abundance: few; d_gene: -; v_gene: TRBV2
CDR3nt: TGTGCCAGCAGCCAAGGAAGGGCCGACAGCTATGGCTACACCTTC; CDR3aa: CASSQGRADSYGYTF; j_gene: TRBJ1-2; abundance: few; d_gene: -; v_gene: TRBV3-1
CDR3nt: TGTGCTAGCAGCTTAGAACCCCCTAGCGGGGGGGTGAATGAGCAGTTCTTC; CDR3aa: CASSLEPPSGGVNEQFF; j_gene: TRBJ2-1; abundance: -; d_gene: TRBD2; v_gene: TRBV7-7
CDR3nt: TGTGCCACCAGTCGGAACAGCTATGAAAAACTGTTTTTT; CDR3aa: CATSRNSYEKLFF; j_gene: TRBJ1-4; abundance: many; d_gene: -; v_gene: TRBV6-1
CDR3nt: TGTGCCACCTCGGGAAAGAACACTGAAGCTTTCTTT; CDR3aa: CATSGKNTEAFF; j_gene: TRBJ1-1; abundance: many; d_gene: -; v_gene: TRBV2
CDR3nt: TGTGCCTCCTCAGGGACAGGGATTTCCTACGAGCAGTACTTC; CDR3aa: CASSGTGISYEQYF; j_gene: TRBJ2-7; abundance: many; d_gene: TRBD1; v_gene: TRBV12-3/TRBV12-4
CDR3nt: TGTGCCAGCAGCTTAGATTTCCGAACCGGGGAGCTGTTTTTT; CDR3aa: CASSLDFRTGELFF; j_gene: TRBJ2-2; abundance: many; d_gene: -; v_gene: TRBV11-2